The next 20 T cell receptor beta chains were all read from a single sample in a study of post-analysis software for immune sequencing data. Their cognate antigens are unknown. Findings and caveats of the study: Four or five TRBV segments were significantly more frequent in patients than in controls. TRBV5-6, TRBV5-1 and TRBV20-1 were among these segments.

The authors incorporated unique molecular identifiers into the TCR beta cDNA libraries. From the PCR reads, TCRdb called clonotypes with MiXCR, one entry per CDR3 protein. The sample carries about 540,000 distinct CDR3 sequences, around a third recorded once. Sample: blood. These receptors all come from a girl aged 2-17 years with multiple sclerosis.

This chain joins TRBV27 and TRBJ1-4, with a tentative D call TRBD1 (5 bases). The V gene's germline CDR1 is MNHEY and CDR2 SMNVEV (reference sequence). The V gene lost 5 bases and the J gene lost 7 bases, with 17 bases spanning the gap. The CDR3 has 15 amino acids. The CDR3 loop is CASSPAWGTSEKLFF. For the CDR3, the DNA is TGTGCCAGCAGTCCGGCGTGGGGGACGTCTGAAAAACTGTTTTTT.

V gene TRBV12-3 or TRBV12-4 combines with J gene TRBJ1-1; perhaps TRBD1 as D (5 bases). The CDR3 loop spans 15 amino acids. V shed 1 base and J shed 4 bases, with 13 bases lying between them. DNA of the CDR3: TGTGCCAGCAGTTTAGGATGGCAGGGCGGCACTGAAGCTTTCTTT. Encoded protein: CASSLGWQGGTEAFF.

The chain has TRBV5-1 and TRBJ2-5; 10 nucleotides line up with TRBD2. CDR3 size: 17 residues. Per the germline V gene, CDR1 is SGHRS and CDR2 is YFSETQ. Trimming removed 4 bases from V and 2 bases from J; junction bases left unmatched: 11. CDR3 in DNA: TGCGCCAGCAGCCCCGGACTAGCGGCCGCCCTTCAAGAGACCCAGTACTTC. Amino acid sequence: CASSPGLAAALQETQYF.

The chain recombines TRBV3-1 with TRBJ2-1; 10 bases line up with TRBD2. The CDR3 sequence is 16 residues long. V was clipped by 5 bases and J by 6 bases; unmatched bases: 10. Germline-derived CDR1 and CDR2 are LGHDT and YNNKEL (reference sequence). In DNA form, the CDR3 reads TGTGCCAGCAGCATCGTAGCGGGGGGCCGGGGCAATGAGCAGTTCTTC. It is translated as CASSIVAGGRGNEQFF.

The chain employs TRBV6-1 and TRBJ1-2, with 12 positions matching TRBD1. With V trimmed by 9 bases and J by 4 bases, 12 bases remained unmatched. Germline values: CDR1 MNHNS, CDR2 SASEGT. This CDR3 contains 16 residues. The CDR3 DNA reads as TGTGCCAGTTGTCCCGGGACAGGGGGCGCCGTCTATGGCTACACCTTC. Translated, it gives CASCPGTGGAVYGYTF.

The chain carries TRBV10-3 and TRBJ2-4, with D tentatively TRBD2 (5 bases). V was clipped by 9 bases and J by 13 bases, with 22 bases between them. The CDR3 has 13 residues. The germline gives CDR1 ENHRY, CDR2 SYGVKD. This CDR3 is CAMQSGLKEEQYF. CDR3 nucleotides: TGTGCCATGCAATCGGGGTTGAAAGAGGAGCAGTACTTC.

The chain employs TRBV7-2 and TRBJ2-1, with 8 nucleotides matching TRBD2. The trim removed 2 bases at V and 2 bases at J, leaving 8 bases unmatched. Per the germline V gene, CDR1 is SGHTA and CDR2 is FQGNSA. The CDR3 length is 17 residues. The CDR3 DNA reads TGTGCCAGCAGCTTAACTCTAAGCGGGGGAGCCTACAATGAGCAGTTCTTC. Its protein product is CASSLTLSGGAYNEQFF.

This clonotype has only a few counts. J is TRBJ2-7 and V is TRBV4-1; 7 bases match TRBD1. This CDR3 contains 16 residues. J was trimmed by 2 bases and V by 0 bases; bases with no gene match: 7. Germline CDR1 reads MGHRA; CDR2 reads YSYEKL. CDR3 sequence: CASSQESVTGTYEQYF. The DNA of the CDR3 is TGCGCCAGCAGCCAAGAGAGCGTGACAGGGACCTACGAGCAGTACTTC.

This rearrangement joins TRBV20-1 to TRBJ2-3; D may be TRBD1 or TRBD2 (6 bases each). This CDR3 is 14 amino acids long. CDR1 DFQATT and CDR2 SNEGSKA come from the germline V gene (reference sequence). Trimming took off 1 base at V and 8 bases at J, with 16 bases between the two ends. The CDR3 spells CSARAGALRGTQYF. The CDR3 DNA reads TGCAGTGCTAGAGCGGGGGCCCTGCGGGGTACGCAGTATTTT.

This chain joins TRBV7-9 and TRBJ2-7; TRBD1 agrees at 8 bases. The DNA end lines up better with TRBJ2-5; the J call may be wrong. This CDR3 is built from 15 residues. Germline V gives CDR1 SEHNR, CDR2 FQNEAQ (reference sequence). The CDR3 is CASGTGGPKQETQYF. The CDR3, as DNA: TGTGCCAGCGGAACAGGGGGTCCGAAACAAGAGACCCAGTACTTC.

This chain uses TRBV28 with TRBJ1-4; the D gene is possibly TRBD1 (5 bases). CDR3 length equals 13 residues. The V end was cut by 2 bases, the J end by 14 bases, with 15 bases between. Germline CDR1 is MDHEN and CDR2 is SYDVKM. The CDR3 sequence is CASSLGDSSLLFF. The CDR3 DNA reads as TGTGCCAGCAGTTTAGGGGACTCCTCATTGCTGTTTTTT.

CDR3 nucleotides: TGCGCCAGCAGCGCGGGGGGGGCCGGAAAAGAGACCCAGTACTTC. Translated, it gives CASSAGGAGKETQYF. The V call is TRBV5-1, the J call TRBJ2-5, with 9 bases that match TRBD2. The CDR3 runs 15 residues. Germline CDR1 is SGHRS and CDR2 is YFSETQ. Losses at the gene ends were 4 bases for V and 3 bases for J; bases not matched to a gene: 7.

This chain connects TRBV20-1 to TRBJ1-5, with 8 positions matching TRBD1. The germline V gene encodes CDR1 DFQATT and CDR2 SNEGSKA (reference sequence). Unmatched junction bases numbered 7, after V lost 6 bases and J lost 3 bases. The CDR3 loop spans 14 amino acids. CDR3 bases: TGCAGTGCCCAGCCGGACAGGGCCAATCAGCCCCAGCATTTT. It yields the protein CSAQPDRANQPQHF.

This clonotype turned up a few times. This sequence joins TRBV5-1 and TRBJ2-7; 10 positions match TRBD1. Germline V gene sequence: CDR1 SGHRS, CDR2 YFSETQ. The trim removed 7 bases at V and 5 bases at J, leaving 9 bases unmatched. This CDR3 region has 14 residues. The CDR3 DNA reads TGCGCCAGCTGCCCCGGGACAGGGGCTGACGAGCAGTACTTC. Encoded protein: CASCPGTGADEQYF.

This chain connects TRBV28 to TRBJ1-5; TRBD1 agrees at 9 bases. Trimming at V came to 1 base and at J to 0 bases, leaving 1 base not matched to a gene. Germline values: CDR1 MDHEN, CDR2 SYDVKM. The CDR3 runs to 16 residues. The CDR3 nucleotides read TGTGCCAGCAGTTTATTGGACAGGGGTAGCAATCAGCCCCAGCATTTT. The encoded protein is CASSLLDRGSNQPQHF.

This chain uses TRBV6-2 or TRBV6-3 with TRBJ2-1; no definite D call. This CDR3 is 16 amino acids long. V was pared by 2 bases and J by 4 bases, with 15 bases between. The germline V gene has CDR1 MNHEY and CDR2 SVGEGT. CDR3 DNA sequence: TGTGCCAGCAGTTACGATCGGCGTCGTATATACAATGAGCAGTTCTTC. Translating it yields CASSYDRRRIYNEQFF.

The chain is built from TRBV28 and TRBJ2-5; TRBD1 is a possible D gene (8 bases). The V gene lost 6 bases and the J gene lost 5 bases, with 19 bases spanning the gap. The CDR3 length is 15 residues. Germline V lookup: CDR1 MDHEN, CDR2 SYDVKM. The CDR3 sequence is CASSRSTGEGETQYF. In DNA, the CDR3 is TGTGCCAGCAGCCGTTCGACAGGGGAGGGGGAGACCCAGTACTTC.

This rearrangement joins TRBV6-6 to TRBJ2-7; D gene ambiguous. Germline CDR1 and CDR2: MNHNY and SVGAGI (reference sequence). This CDR3 region has 13 residues. The V and J ends lost 7 bases and 0 bases respectively, with 10 bases between them. CDR3: CASTRVDSYEQYF. The CDR3 bases are TGTGCCAGCACCCGAGTTGACTCCTACGAGCAGTACTTC.

This clonotype was counted between two and nine times. The chain recombines TRBV7-9 with TRBJ2-3; the match to TRBD2 covers 10 bases. The trim removed 6 bases at V and 2 bases at J, leaving 5 bases unmatched. Germline CDR1 and CDR2: SEHNR and FQNEAQ (reference sequence). CDR3 size: 15 residues. The chain's CDR3 is CASRYTSGATDTQYF. The CDR3 DNA is TGTGCCAGCAGATATACTAGCGGGGCCACAGATACGCAGTATTTT.

This clonotype was found a few times. The CDR3 sequence: CASSRGGGDTQYF. The CDR3 DNA reads TGTGCCAGCAGCCGAGGCGGGGGGGATACGCAGTATTTT. This chain joins TRBV7-2 and TRBJ2-3; 8 bases are shared with TRBD2. Germline-derived CDR1 and CDR2 are SGHTA and FQGNSA. Trimming removed 5 bases from V and 6 bases from J; junction bases left unmatched: 4. This CDR3 has 13 residues.